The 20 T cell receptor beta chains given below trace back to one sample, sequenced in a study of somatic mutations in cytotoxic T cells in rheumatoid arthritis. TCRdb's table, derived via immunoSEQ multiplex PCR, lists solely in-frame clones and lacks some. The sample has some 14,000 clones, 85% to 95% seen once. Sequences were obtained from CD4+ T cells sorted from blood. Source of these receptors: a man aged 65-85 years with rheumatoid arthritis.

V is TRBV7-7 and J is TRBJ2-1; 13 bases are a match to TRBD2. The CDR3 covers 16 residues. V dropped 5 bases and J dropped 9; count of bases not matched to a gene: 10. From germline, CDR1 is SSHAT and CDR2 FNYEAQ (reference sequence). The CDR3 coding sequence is TGTGCCAGCAGCCCGACTAGCGGGGGGCCGATCGGTGAGCAGTTCTTC. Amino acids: CASSPTSGGPIGEQFF.

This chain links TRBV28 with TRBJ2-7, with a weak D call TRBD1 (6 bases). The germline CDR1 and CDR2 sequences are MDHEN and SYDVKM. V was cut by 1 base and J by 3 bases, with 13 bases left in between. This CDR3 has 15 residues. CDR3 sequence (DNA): TGTGCCAGCAGTTTATTAGGGGGTGTAGGCTACGAGCAGTACTTC. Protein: CASSLLGGVGYEQYF.

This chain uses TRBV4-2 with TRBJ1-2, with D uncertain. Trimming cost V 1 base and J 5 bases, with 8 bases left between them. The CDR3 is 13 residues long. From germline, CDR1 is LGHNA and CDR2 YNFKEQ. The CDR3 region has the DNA TGTGCCAGCAGCCAAGCTCAGGCTTATGGCTACACCTTC. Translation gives CASSQAQAYGYTF.

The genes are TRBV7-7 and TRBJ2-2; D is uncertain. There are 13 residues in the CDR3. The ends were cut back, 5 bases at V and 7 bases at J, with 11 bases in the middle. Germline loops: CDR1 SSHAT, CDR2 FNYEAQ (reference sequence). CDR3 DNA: TGTGCCAGCAGCCCTCGGTCGGGCGGGGAGCTGTTTTTT. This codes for CASSPRSGGELFF.

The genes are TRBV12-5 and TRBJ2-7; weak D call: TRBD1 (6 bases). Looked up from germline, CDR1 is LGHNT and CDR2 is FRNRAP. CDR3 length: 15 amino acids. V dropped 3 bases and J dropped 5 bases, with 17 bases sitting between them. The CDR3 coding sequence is TGTGCTAGTGGTTTTAACACAGGGTCATTCCACGAGCAGTACTTC. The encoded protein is CASGFNTGSFHEQYF. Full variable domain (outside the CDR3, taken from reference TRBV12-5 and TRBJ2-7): DARVTQTPRHKVTEMGQEVTMRCQPILGHNTVFWYRQTMMQGLELLAYFRNRAPLDDSGMPKDRFSAEMPDATLATLKIQPSEPRDSAVYFCASGFNTGSFHEQYFGPGTRLTVT.

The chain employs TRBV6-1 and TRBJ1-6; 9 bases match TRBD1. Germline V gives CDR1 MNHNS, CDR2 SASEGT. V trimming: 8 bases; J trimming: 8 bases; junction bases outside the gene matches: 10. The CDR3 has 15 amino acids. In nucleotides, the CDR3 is TGTGCCAGCGCTTCGACGGGACAGGGAGATTCACCCCTCCACTTT. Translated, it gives CASASTGQGDSPLHF.

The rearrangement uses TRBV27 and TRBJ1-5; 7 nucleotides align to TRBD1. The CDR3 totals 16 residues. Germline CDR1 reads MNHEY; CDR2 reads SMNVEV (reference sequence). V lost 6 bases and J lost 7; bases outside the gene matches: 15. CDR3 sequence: CASSSATTGFRQPQHF. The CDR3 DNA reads TGTGCCAGCAGCTCTGCGACGACAGGGTTTAGGCAGCCCCAGCATTTT.

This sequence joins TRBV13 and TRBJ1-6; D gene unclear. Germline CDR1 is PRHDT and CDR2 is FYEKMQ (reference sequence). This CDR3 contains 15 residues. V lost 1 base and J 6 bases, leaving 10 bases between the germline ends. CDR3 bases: TGTGCCAGCAGCTTAGTTGAGGGAGGTAATTCACCCCTCCACTTT. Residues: CASSLVEGGNSPLHF.

The CDR3 sequence is CASSLGGTVSDRRDEKLFF. The CDR3 DNA is TGCGCCAGCAGCTTGGGGGGGACAGTGTCCGATCGTAGGGATGAAAAACTGTTTTTT. The chain combines TRBV5-1 with TRBJ1-4; the match to TRBD1 covers 7 bases. The junction had 17 bases not matched to a gene; V was cut back by 0 bases and J by 6 bases. The CDR3 consists of 19 residues. In germline, CDR1 is SGHRS, CDR2 YFSETQ. Supplemented by reference TRBV5-1 and TRBJ1-4, the full variable domain reads KAGVTQTPRYLIKTRGQQVTLSCSPISGHRSVSWYQQTPGQGLQFLFEYFSETQRNKGNFPGRFSGRQFSNSRSEMNVSTLELGDSALYLCASSLGGTVSDRRDEKLFFGSGTQLSVL.

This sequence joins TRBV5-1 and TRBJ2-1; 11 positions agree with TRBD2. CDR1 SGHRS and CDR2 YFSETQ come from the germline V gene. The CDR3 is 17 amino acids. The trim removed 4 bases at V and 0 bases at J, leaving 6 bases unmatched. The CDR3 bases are TGCGCCAGCAGCGTTAGCGGGGGGGGAAGCTCCTACAATGAGCAGTTCTTC. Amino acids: CASSVSGGGSSYNEQFF. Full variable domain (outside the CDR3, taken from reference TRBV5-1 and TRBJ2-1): KAGVTQTPRYLIKTRGQQVTLSCSPISGHRSVSWYQQTPGQGLQFLFEYFSETQRNKGNFPGRFSGRQFSNSRSEMNVSTLELGDSALYLCASSVSGGGSSYNEQFFGPGTRLTVL.

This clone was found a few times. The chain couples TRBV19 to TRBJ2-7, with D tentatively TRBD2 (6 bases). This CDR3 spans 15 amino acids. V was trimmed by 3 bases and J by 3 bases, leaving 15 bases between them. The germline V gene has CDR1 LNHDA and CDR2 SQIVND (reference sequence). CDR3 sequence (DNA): TGTGCCAGTAGTATCGCCCCCCGGGGGAACTACGAGCAGTACTTC. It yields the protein CASSIAPRGNYEQYF. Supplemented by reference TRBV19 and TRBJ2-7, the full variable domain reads DGGITQSPKYLFRKEGQNVTLSCEQNLNHDAMYWYRQDPGQGLRLIYYSQIVNDFQKGDIAEGYSVSREKKESFPLTVTSAQKNPTAFYLCASSIAPRGNYEQYFGPGTRLTVT.

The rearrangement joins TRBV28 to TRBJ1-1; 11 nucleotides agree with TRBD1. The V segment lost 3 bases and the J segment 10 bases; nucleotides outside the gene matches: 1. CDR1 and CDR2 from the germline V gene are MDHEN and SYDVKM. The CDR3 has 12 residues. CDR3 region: CASSLGQGVAFF. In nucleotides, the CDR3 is TGTGCCAGCAGTTTGGGACAGGGGGTAGCTTTCTTT.

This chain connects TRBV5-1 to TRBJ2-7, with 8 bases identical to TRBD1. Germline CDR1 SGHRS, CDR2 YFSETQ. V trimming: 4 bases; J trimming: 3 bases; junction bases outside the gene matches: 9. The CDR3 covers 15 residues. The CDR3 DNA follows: TGCGCCAGCAGCCAGACGACAGGGGCGTACTACGAGCAGTACTTC. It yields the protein CASSQTTGAYYEQYF.

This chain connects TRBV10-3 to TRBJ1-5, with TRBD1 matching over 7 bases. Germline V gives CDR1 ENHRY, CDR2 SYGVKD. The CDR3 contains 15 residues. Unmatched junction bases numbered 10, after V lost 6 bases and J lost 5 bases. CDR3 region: CAISNRGGPHQPQHF. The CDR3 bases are TGTGCCATCAGCAACAGGGGTGGCCCCCATCAGCCCCAGCATTTT.

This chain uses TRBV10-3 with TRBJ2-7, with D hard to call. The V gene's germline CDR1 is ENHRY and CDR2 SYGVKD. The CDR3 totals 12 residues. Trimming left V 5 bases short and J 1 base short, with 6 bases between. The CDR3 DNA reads TGTGCCATCAGTTCATTTTCCTACGAGCAGTACTTC. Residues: CAISSFSYEQYF.

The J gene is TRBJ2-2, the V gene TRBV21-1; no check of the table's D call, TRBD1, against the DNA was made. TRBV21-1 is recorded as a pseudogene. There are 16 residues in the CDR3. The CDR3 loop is CASSKARDTNTGELFF. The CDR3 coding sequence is TGTGCCAGCAGCAAAGCCCGGGACACGAACACCGGGGAGCTGTTTTTT.

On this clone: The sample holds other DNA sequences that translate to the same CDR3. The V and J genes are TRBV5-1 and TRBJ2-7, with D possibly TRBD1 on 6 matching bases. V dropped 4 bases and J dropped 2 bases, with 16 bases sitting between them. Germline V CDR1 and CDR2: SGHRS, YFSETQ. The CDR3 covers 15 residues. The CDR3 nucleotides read TGCGCCAGCAGCCGGGATCCAGGGGCTACCTACGAGCAGTACTTC. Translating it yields CASSRDPGATYEQYF.

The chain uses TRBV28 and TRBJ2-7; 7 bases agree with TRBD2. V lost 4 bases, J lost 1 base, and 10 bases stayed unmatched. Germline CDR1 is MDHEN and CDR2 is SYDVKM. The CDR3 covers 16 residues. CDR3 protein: CASSYPGTTTSYEQYF. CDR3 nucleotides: TGTGCCAGCAGTTACCCCGGGACTACGACTTCCTACGAGCAGTACTTC. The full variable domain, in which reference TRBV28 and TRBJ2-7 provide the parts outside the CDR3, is DVKVTQSSRYLVKRTGEKVFLECVQDMDHENMFWYRQDPGLGLRLIYFSYDVKMKEKGDIPEGYSVSREKKERFSLILESASTNQTSMYLCASSYPGTTTSYEQYFGPGTRLTVT.

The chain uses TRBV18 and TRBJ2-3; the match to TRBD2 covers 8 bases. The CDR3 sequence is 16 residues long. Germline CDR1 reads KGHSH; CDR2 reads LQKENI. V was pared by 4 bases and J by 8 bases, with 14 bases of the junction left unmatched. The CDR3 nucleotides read TGTGCCAGCTCACGGGAAGAAGCGGGGGCCGGTGGTACGCAGTATTTT. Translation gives CASSREEAGAGGTQYF.

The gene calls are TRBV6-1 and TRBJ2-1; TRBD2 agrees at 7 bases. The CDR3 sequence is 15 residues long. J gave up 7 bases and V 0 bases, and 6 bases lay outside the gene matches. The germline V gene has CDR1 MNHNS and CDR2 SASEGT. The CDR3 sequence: CASSEAWGGGNEQFF. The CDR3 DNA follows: TGTGCCAGCAGTGAAGCGTGGGGGGGTGGAAATGAGCAGTTCTTC.